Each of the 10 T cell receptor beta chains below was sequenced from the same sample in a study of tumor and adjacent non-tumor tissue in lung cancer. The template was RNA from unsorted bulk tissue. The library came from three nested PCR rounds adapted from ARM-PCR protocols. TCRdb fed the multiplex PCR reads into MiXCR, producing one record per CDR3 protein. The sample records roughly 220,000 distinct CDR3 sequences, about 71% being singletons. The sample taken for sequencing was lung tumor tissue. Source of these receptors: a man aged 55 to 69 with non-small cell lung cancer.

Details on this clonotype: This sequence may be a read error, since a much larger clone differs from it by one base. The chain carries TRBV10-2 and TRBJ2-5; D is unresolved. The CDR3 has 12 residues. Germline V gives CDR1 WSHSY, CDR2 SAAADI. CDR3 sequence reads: CASSVDGETLYF. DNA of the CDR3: TGCGCCAGCAGTGTGGACGGAGAGACCCTGTACTTC.

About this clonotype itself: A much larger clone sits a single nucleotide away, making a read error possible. Here the CDR3 DNA reads TGCAGTGCCACAACAACAGGGGAGGACGGCTACACCTTC. As protein: CSATTTGEDGYTF. The chain links TRBV20-1 to TRBJ1-2; 7 positions match TRBD1. The CDR3 covers 13 residues. Germline V gives CDR1 DFQATT, CDR2 SNEGSKA (reference sequence). J gave up 8 bases and V 6 bases, and 12 bases lay outside the gene matches.

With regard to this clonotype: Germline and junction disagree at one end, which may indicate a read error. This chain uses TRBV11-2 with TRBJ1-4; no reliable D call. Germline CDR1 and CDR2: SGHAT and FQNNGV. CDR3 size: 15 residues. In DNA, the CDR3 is TGTGCCTGCAGCTTCATGGGGACAACTAATGAAAAACTGTTTTTT. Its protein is CACSFMGTTNEKLFF. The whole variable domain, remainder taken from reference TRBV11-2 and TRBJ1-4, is EAGVAQSPRYKIIEKRQSVAFWCNPISGHATLYWYQQILGQGPKLLIQFQNNGVVDDSQLPKDRFSAERLKGVDSTLKIQPAKLEDSAVYLCACSFMGTTNEKLFFGSGTQLSVL.

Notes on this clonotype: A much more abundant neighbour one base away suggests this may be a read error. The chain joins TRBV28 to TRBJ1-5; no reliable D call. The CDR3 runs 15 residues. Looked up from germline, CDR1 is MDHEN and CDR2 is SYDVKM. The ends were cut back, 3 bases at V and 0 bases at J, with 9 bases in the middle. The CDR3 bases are TGTGCCAGCAGTTTTTCGGACTGTAGCAATCAGCCCCAGCATTTT. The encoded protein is CASSFSDCSNQPQHF.

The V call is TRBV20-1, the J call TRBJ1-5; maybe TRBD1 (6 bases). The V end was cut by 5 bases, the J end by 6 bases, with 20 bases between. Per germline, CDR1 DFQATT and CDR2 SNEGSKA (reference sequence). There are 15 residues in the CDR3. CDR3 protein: CSAGEPGQNSQPQHF. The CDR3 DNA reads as TGCAGTGCTGGCGAACCTGGACAGAACAGTCAGCCCCAGCATTTT.

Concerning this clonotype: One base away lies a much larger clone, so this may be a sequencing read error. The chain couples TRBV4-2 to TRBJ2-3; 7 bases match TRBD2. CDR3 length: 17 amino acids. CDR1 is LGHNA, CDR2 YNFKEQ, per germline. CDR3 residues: CASSQDDLRGEADTQFF. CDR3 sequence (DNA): TGTGCCAGCAGCCAAGATGACCTCCGGGGGGAGGCAGATACGCAGTTTTTT.

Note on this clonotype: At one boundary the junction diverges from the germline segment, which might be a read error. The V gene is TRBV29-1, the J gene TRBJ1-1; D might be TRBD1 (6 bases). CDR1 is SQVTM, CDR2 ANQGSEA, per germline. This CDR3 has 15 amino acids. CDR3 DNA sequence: TGTAGCGTTGCCAGCAGGGCGGGGACAAACACTGAAGCTTTCTTT. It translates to CSVASRAGTNTEAFF. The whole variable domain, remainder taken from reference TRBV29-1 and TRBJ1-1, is SAVISQKPSRDICQRGTSLTIQCQVDSQVTMMFWYRQQPGQSLTLIATANQGSEATYESGFVIDKFPISRPNLTFSTLTVSNMSPEDSSIYLCSVASRAGTNTEAFFGQGTRLTVV.

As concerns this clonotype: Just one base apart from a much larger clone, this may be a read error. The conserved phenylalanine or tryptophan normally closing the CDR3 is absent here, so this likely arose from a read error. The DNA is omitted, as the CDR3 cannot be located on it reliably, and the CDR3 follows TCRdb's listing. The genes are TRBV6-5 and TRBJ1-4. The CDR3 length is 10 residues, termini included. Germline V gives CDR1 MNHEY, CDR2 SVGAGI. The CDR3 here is CASSKDPTSL.

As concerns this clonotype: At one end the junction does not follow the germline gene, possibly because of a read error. The CDR3: CASKESLFYSLLHF. Written as DNA, the CDR3 is TGTGCCAGCAAGGAAAGCTTGTTCTATTCACTCCTCCACTTT. The rearrangement joins TRBV6-1 to TRBJ1-6, with D unresolved. The germline CDR1 and CDR2 sequences are MNHNS and SASEGT. CDR3 length: 14 residues.

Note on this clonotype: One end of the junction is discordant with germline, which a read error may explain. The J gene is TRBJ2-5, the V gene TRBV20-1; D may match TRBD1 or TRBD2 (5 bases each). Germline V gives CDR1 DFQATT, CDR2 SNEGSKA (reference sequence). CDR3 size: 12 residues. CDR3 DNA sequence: TGCAGTGCTAGTGGGACGGTAGAGACCCAGTGCTTC. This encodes CSASGTVETQCF.